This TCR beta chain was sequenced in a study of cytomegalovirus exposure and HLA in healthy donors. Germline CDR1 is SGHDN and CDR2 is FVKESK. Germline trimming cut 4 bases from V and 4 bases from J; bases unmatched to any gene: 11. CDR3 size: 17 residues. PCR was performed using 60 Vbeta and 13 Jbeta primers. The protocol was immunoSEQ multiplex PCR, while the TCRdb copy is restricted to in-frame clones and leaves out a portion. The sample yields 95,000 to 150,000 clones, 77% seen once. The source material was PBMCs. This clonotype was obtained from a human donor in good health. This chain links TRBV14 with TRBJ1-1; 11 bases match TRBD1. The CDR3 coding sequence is TGTGCCAGCAGCCGAACTCCGGGACAGGGGGATCGCACTGAAGCTTTCTTT. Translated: CASSRTPGQGDRTEAFF.